These 24 T cell receptor beta chains share one sample of origin, sequenced in a study of blood T cells in healthy people across ages. A second PCR of about 7 to 12 cycles used a sample-barcoded 5' primer and a J-beta primer mix. Each CDR3 protein gets one entry after TCRdb re-called the 5' RACE reads with MiXCR. The top ten clones hold 9.4% of a sample with fewer than 800,000 distinct CDR3 sequences, around 25% of them seen once. Another study also made use of these data, one on T cells of mothers and their children.

Sequenced input: blood. These receptors all stem from a boy younger than 18 in good health.

Concerning this clonotype itself: The junction differs from germline at one of its ends, possibly a read error. The chain joins TRBV12-3 or TRBV12-4 to TRBJ2-7, with D perhaps TRBD1 (7 bases). This CDR3 region has 13 residues. DNA for the CDR3: TGTGCCAGCAGGACAGGGATAAGGGGGAGGTTGGTCTTC. This codes for CASRTGIRGRLVF.

The gene calls are TRBV6-2 or TRBV6-3 and TRBJ2-5; 12 nucleotides line up with TRBD2. The J call could be wrong; TRBJ2-7 is a better fit for the DNA end. The germline V gene encodes CDR1 MNHEY and CDR2 SVGEGT. The CDR3 is 15 residues long. The CDR3 reads CASSGLAGTGSEQYF. The CDR3 DNA reads as TGTGCCAGCAGTGGACTAGCGGGGACGGGTTCCGAGCAGTACTTC.

This clonotype has ten or more counts. At one end the junction does not follow the germline gene, possibly because of a read error. The rearrangement links TRBV7-2 to TRBJ2-7; 11 nucleotides line up with TRBD2. The CDR3 loop spans 13 amino acids. Germline V gene sequence: CDR1 SGHTA, CDR2 FQGNSA. The CDR3 DNA sequence: TGTGCCAGCAGTTTAGCGGGAGGGTACGAGCAGTACTTC. It encodes CASSLAGGYEQYF.

This CDR3 reads CASSLLVDLMNTGELFF. The CDR3 DNA is TGTGCCAGCAGTTTATTGGTGGACCTCATGAACACCGGGGAGCTGTTTTTT. The V call is TRBV27, the J call TRBJ2-2; D unclear. Deletions cut 1 base from V and 1 base from J, with 13 bases between. This CDR3 has 17 residues. The germline gives CDR1 MNHEY, CDR2 SMNVEV (reference sequence).

This clonotype occurred a few times. This chain uses TRBV20-1 with TRBJ2-1; TRBD1 matches at 7 bases. The closer fit of TRBJ2-7 to the DNA end suggests the J call may be wrong. The germline V gene encodes CDR1 DFQATT and CDR2 SNEGSKA (reference sequence). The CDR3 runs 14 residues. CDR3 in amino acids: CSATGTANSYEQYF. The CDR3 DNA reads as TGCAGTGCTACCGGGACAGCAAACTCCTACGAGCAGTACTTC.

This clonotype came up a few times. The rearrangement links TRBV3-1 to TRBJ1-2; 8 bases align to TRBD1. The V segment lost 3 bases and the J segment 4 bases; nucleotides outside the gene matches: 10. Germline V CDR1 and CDR2: LGHDT, YNNKEL (reference sequence). The length of the CDR3 is 16 residues. The CDR3 is CASSHSRTGSFYGYTF. CDR3 sequence (DNA): TGTGCCAGCAGCCACTCGAGGACAGGGAGTTTCTATGGCTACACCTTC.

Ten or more counts support this clonotype. CDR3 coding DNA: TGTGCCAGCAGCCAAGATCCCGGGAGGGCCTTGGAGACCCAGTACTTC. Translated: CASSQDPGRALETQYF. The chain recombines TRBV4-2 with TRBJ2-5, with 8 nucleotides matching TRBD2. Germline CDR1 reads LGHNA; CDR2 reads YNFKEQ. The J segment lost 5 bases and the V segment lost 0 bases, leaving 8 bases of the junction unmatched. The CDR3 is 16 amino acids.

The rearrangement uses TRBV27 and TRBJ2-1, with 9 bases aligning to TRBD2. The ends lost 5 bases at V and 2 bases at J; junction bases unmatched: 7. The germline V gene encodes CDR1 MNHEY and CDR2 SMNVEV (reference sequence). This CDR3 spans 16 amino acids. The chain's CDR3 is CASSTIAGDPYNEQFF. The CDR3 coding sequence is TGTGCCAGCAGTACCATAGCGGGAGACCCCTACAATGAGCAGTTCTTC.

CDR3 protein: CASKRTSGTVEETQYF. The CDR3 bases are TGTGCCAGCAAAAGGACTAGCGGGACTGTAGAAGAGACCCAGTACTTC. J is TRBJ2-5 and V is TRBV2; 12 positions match TRBD2. The J segment lost 3 bases and the V segment lost 7 bases, leaving 9 bases of the junction unmatched. The germline V gene encodes CDR1 SNHLY and CDR2 FYNNEI. This CDR3 region has 16 residues.

This clonotype came up a few times. An end of the junction does not agree with germline; a read error may underlie this. The chain recombines TRBV4-3 with TRBJ2-2; no reliable D call. The CDR3 consists of 15 residues. In germline, CDR1 is LGHNA, CDR2 YSLEER. The CDR3 region is CAGSQPNLDTGELFF. The CDR3 DNA follows: TGCGCCGGCAGCCAACCCAACTTAGACACCGGGGAGCTGTTTTTT.

The chain joins TRBV27 to TRBJ2-2; D may be TRBD1 or TRBD2 (7 bases each). Germline V CDR1 and CDR2: MNHEY, SMNVEV (reference sequence). The V and J ends lost 5 bases and 4 bases respectively, with 14 bases between them. The CDR3 covers 15 residues. The CDR3 sequence is CASSPDREGTGELFF. The DNA for the CDR3 is TGTGCCAGCAGTCCCGACAGGGAGGGCACCGGGGAGCTGTTTTTT.

The chain's CDR3 is CASSEDLRLASSYNEQFF. The CDR3 DNA follows: TGTGCCAGCAGTGAAGATCTCCGTCTAGCCAGCTCCTACAATGAGCAGTTCTTC. The V gene is TRBV6-1, the J gene TRBJ2-1, with a weak D call TRBD2 (5 bases). The CDR3 has 18 amino acids. V shed 1 base and J shed 0 bases, with 16 bases lying between them. In germline, CDR1 is MNHNS, CDR2 SASEGT.

This chain links TRBV12-5 with TRBJ2-7; 7 nucleotides line up with TRBD1. The germline CDR1 and CDR2 sequences are LGHNT and FRNRAP. J was trimmed by 0 bases and V by 0 bases; bases with no gene match: 8. The CDR3 is made up of 17 amino acids. The CDR3 loop is CASGLVGQGVSSYEQYF. In DNA form, the CDR3 reads TGTGCTAGTGGTTTGGTAGGGCAGGGGGTCAGCTCCTACGAGCAGTACTTC.

This clonotype was recorded many times. The chain has TRBV29-1 and TRBJ2-5, with D uncertain. V was cut by 4 bases and J by 1 base, with 4 bases left in between. The V gene's germline CDR1 is SQVTM and CDR2 ANQGSEA. This CDR3 comprises 11 residues. In DNA, the CDR3 is TGCAGCGTTGTTATCCAAGAGACCCAGTACTTC. As protein: CSVVIQETQYF.

The table lists this clonotype with a few counts. The gene calls are TRBV29-1 and TRBJ1-1; no clear D. The V end lost 8 bases, the J end lost 2 bases, and 21 bases lay between the germline ends. The CDR3 covers 15 residues. Germline CDR1 reads SQVTM; CDR2 reads ANQGSEA. The CDR3 sequence: CSSRVSRSLNTEAFF. The CDR3 nucleotides are TGCAGCTCCCGGGTCAGTCGGTCCTTAAACACTGAAGCTTTCTTT.

This clonotype was found a few times. The chain uses TRBV7-9 and TRBJ2-7; tentative D call: TRBD1 (6 bases). The CDR3 consists of 13 residues. The germline gives CDR1 SEHNR, CDR2 FQNEAQ (reference sequence). The ends were cut back, 4 bases at V and 7 bases at J, with 14 bases in the middle. In DNA form, the CDR3 reads TGTGCCAGCAGCTCTACAGGGTCTTGGGAGCAGTACTTC. Residues: CASSSTGSWEQYF.

This clonotype came up a few times. The rearrangement uses TRBV20-1 and TRBJ1-5, with TRBD1 matching 8 bases. V was clipped by 6 bases and J by 8 bases; unmatched bases: 12. The germline CDR1 and CDR2 sequences are DFQATT and SNEGSKA (reference sequence). The CDR3 totals 14 residues. CDR3 region: CSALVRTGSEPQHF. The CDR3 region has the DNA TGCAGTGCCTTAGTCAGGACAGGGAGTGAGCCCCAGCATTTT.

This clonotype was recorded a few times. The J gene is TRBJ2-7, the V gene TRBV18; 7 bases map to TRBD1. The CDR3 sequence is 15 residues long. Looked up from germline, CDR1 is KGHSH and CDR2 is LQKENI. V lost 3 bases and J lost 1; bases outside the gene matches: 6. DNA of the CDR3: TGTGCCAGCTCACCTGGACAGGTAATATCCTACGAGCAGTACTTC. Amino acid sequence: CASSPGQVISYEQYF.

This clonotype was counted between two and nine times. The V call is TRBV4-3, the J call TRBJ2-5; 11 nucleotides match TRBD2. From germline, CDR1 is LGHNA and CDR2 YSLEER. V gave up 0 bases and J gave up 3 bases; unmatched junction bases: 3. The CDR3 extends over 16 amino acids. CDR3: CASSQDATSGKETQYF. The CDR3 nucleotides read TGCGCCAGCAGCCAAGATGCGACTAGCGGGAAAGAGACCCAGTACTTC.

The gene calls are TRBV20-1 and TRBJ2-5; no clear D gene. Per the germline V gene, CDR1 is DFQATT and CDR2 is SNEGSKA (reference sequence). CDR3 length equals 14 residues. V shed 7 bases and J shed 1 base, with 16 bases lying between them. CDR3 residues: CSVSENTLQETQYF. The CDR3 DNA reads TGCAGTGTATCGGAGAACACCCTCCAAGAGACCCAGTACTTC.

CDR3 region: CASSVIPREKAFF. CDR3 sequence (DNA): TGTGCCAGCAGCGTAATTCCCAGGGAGAAAGCTTTCTTT. J is TRBJ1-1 and V is TRBV7-2; TRBD1 is a possible D gene (5 bases). Germline V gives CDR1 SGHTA, CDR2 FQGNSA. V was clipped by 5 bases and J by 9 bases, with 16 bases between them. The CDR3 loop spans 13 amino acids.

This clonotype has just one count. The chain uses TRBV12-3 or TRBV12-4 and TRBJ1-5; 9 positions match TRBD1. The J segment lost 6 bases and the V segment lost 1 base, leaving 4 bases of the junction unmatched. This CDR3 comprises 15 residues. CDR3 amino acids: CASSLGTGGTQPQHF. CDR3 nucleotides: TGTGCCAGCAGTTTAGGTACAGGGGGCACTCAGCCCCAGCATTTT.

In this sample, this clonotype turned up a few times. V and J are TRBV10-3 and TRBJ2-3; weak D call: TRBD1 (5 bases). The ends were cut back, 10 bases at V and 0 bases at J, with 11 bases in the middle. CDR3 size: 13 residues. Looked up from germline, CDR1 is ENHRY and CDR2 is SYGVKD. DNA for the CDR3: TGTGCCACCCTCCCAGGGAGCACAGATACGCAGTATTTT. This codes for CATLPGSTDTQYF.

This clonotype was observed a few times. The genes are TRBV29-1 and TRBJ2-3; TRBD2 matches at 9 bases. CDR3 length: 15 amino acids. Looked up from germline, CDR1 is SQVTM and CDR2 is ANQGSEA. The V gene end was trimmed by 3 bases and the J gene end by 2 bases; junction bases not matched to a gene: 6. The CDR3 spells CSVEAGGAPTDTQYF. CDR3 in DNA: TGCAGCGTTGAGGCGGGAGGGGCCCCCACAGATACGCAGTATTTT.